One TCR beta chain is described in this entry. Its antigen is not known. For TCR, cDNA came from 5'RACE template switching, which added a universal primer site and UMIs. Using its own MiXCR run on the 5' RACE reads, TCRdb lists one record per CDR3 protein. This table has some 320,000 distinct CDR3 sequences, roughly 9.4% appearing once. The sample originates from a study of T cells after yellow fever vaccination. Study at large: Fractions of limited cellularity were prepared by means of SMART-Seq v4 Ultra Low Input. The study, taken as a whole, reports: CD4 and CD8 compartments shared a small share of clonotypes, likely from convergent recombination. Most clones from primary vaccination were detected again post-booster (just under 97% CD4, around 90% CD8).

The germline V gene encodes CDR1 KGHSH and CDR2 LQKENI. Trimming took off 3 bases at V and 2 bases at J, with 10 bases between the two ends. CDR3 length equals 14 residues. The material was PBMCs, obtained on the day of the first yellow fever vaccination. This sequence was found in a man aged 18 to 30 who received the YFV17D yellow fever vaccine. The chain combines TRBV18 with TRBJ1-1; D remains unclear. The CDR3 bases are TGTGCCAGCTCACCCCGGAACGGAAACACTGAAGCTTTCTTT. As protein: CASSPRNGNTEAFF. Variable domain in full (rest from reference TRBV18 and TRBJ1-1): NAGVMQNPRHLVRRRGQEARLRCSPMKGHSHVYWYRQLPEEGLKFMVYLQKENIIDESGMPKERFSAEFPKEGPSILRIQQVVRGDSAAYFCASSPRNGNTEAFFGQGTRLTVV.